These 32 T cell receptor beta chains were sequenced from one sample in a study of T cell changes during pregnancy in multiple sclerosis (dated by TCRdb to between 2018 and 2021). The library was built by means of the immunoSEQ multiplex PCR assay. The source is immuneACCESS, and TCRdb retained only in-frame sequences with V and J called. Part of the clones is not carried over; for the studies checked, unresolved V genes explain less than half of this, and the remainder is unexplained. Counted in this sample were roughly 89,000 clones; 85% to 95% of them appeared once. The top ten constitute around 4% of the sample. Material: peripheral blood, obtained in the first trimester of pregnancy. The receptor set was obtained from a female donor with multiple sclerosis, enrolled in a pregnancy study.

The rearrangement uses TRBV25-1 and TRBJ2-2, with no clear D. The CDR3 extends over 12 amino acids. Germline V gene data show CDR1 as MGHDK and CDR2 as SYGVNS. V lost 7 bases, J lost 2 bases, and 5 bases lay in between. The chain's CDR3 is CASKSNTGELFF. DNA of the CDR3: TGTGCCAGCAAATCTAACACCGGGGAGCTGTTTTTT.

The V call is TRBV4-1, the J call TRBJ2-5, with TRBD1 identical over 8 bases. The V gene end was trimmed by 3 bases and the J gene end by 2 bases; junction bases not matched to a gene: 2. The CDR3 is 14 amino acids. Looked up from germline, CDR1 is MGHRA and CDR2 is YSYEKL. For the CDR3, the DNA is TGCGCCAGCAGCCATACAGGGGGACAAGAGACCCAGTACTTC. It specifies CASSHTGGQETQYF.

The chain carries TRBV13 and TRBJ2-3; D not resolved. Germline V CDR1 and CDR2: PRHDT, FYEKMQ (reference sequence). Trimming pared 0 bases from V and 0 bases from J, leaving 4 bases between. The CDR3 runs 14 residues. The CDR3 protein is CASSLGASTDTQYF. The CDR3 coding sequence is TGTGCCAGCAGCTTAGGAGCTAGCACAGATACGCAGTATTTT. The entire variable domain, with the rest obtained from reference TRBV13 and TRBJ2-3, is as follows: AAGVIQSPRHLIKEKRETATLKCYPIPRHDTVYWYQQGPGQDPQFLISFYEKMQSDKGSIPDRFSAQQFSDYHSELNMSSLELGDSALYFCASSLGASTDTQYFGPGTRLTVL.

The DNA of the CDR3 is TGTGCCAGCAGACCGGTAGGGACAGATTTCTATGGCTACACCTTC. Protein sequence: CASRPVGTDFYGYTF. This rearrangement joins TRBV5-6 to TRBJ1-2; TRBD1 matches at 7 bases. This CDR3 comprises 15 residues. J gave up 4 bases and V 5 bases, and 11 bases lay outside the gene matches. From germline, CDR1 is SGHDT and CDR2 YYEEEE.

This clone was picked up one time. The chain carries TRBV21-1 and TRBJ1-1; the D call TRBD1 from the table was never checked on the DNA. TRBV21-1 constitutes a pseudogene. The CDR3 consists of 14 residues. This CDR3 is CASSTFGTGGLAFF. CDR3 bases: TGTGCCAGCAGCACCTTTGGGACAGGGGGCTTAGCTTTCTTT.

J is TRBJ2-3 and V is TRBV4-1; 12 bases align to TRBD2. The V gene end was trimmed by 3 bases and the J gene end by 7 bases; junction bases not matched to a gene: 5. Germline V lookup: CDR1 MGHRA, CDR2 YSYEKL. CDR3 length: 15 amino acids. The CDR3 DNA sequence: TGCGCCAGCAGCCATCTAGCGGGGGGGCCGTATACGCAGTATTTT. This sequence encodes CASSHLAGGPYTQYF.

V usage is TRBV5-1 and J usage is TRBJ2-5; 15 nucleotides agree with TRBD2. V was clipped by 4 bases and J by 7 bases; unmatched bases: 11. Germline V CDR1 and CDR2: SGHRS, YFSETQ. The CDR3 is 17 residues long. Written as DNA, the CDR3 is TGCGCCAGCAGCCTAGGACTAGCGGGGGGGCCAGTCTGGACCCAGTACTTC. It yields the protein CASSLGLAGGPVWTQYF.

The CDR3: CASSPAGSGDQETQYF. CDR3 coding DNA: TGTGCCAGCAGCCCGGCAGGTAGCGGGGATCAAGAGACCCAGTACTTC. V gene TRBV4-2 combines with J gene TRBJ2-5, with TRBD2 matching 8 bases. This CDR3 contains 16 residues. V gave up 4 bases and J gave up 2 bases; unmatched junction bases: 9. The germline V gene has CDR1 LGHNA and CDR2 YNFKEQ.

This chain joins TRBV18 and TRBJ1-2; D is unresolved. Between the trimmed V and J ends, which lost 3 bases and 4 bases, there was a span of 18 bases. The CDR3 loop spans 16 amino acids. Per the germline V gene, CDR1 is KGHSH and CDR2 is LQKENI. CDR3 amino acids: CASSPQEAATGYGYTF. CDR3 bases: TGTGCCAGCTCACCCCAGGAGGCAGCCACCGGCTATGGCTACACCTTC.

This rearrangement joins TRBV6-5 to TRBJ2-1; D might be TRBD2 (6 bases). Germline lookup yields CDR1 MNHEY and CDR2 SVGAGI. Trimming removed 4 bases at V and 1 base at J, with 8 bases between. This CDR3 contains 14 residues. The CDR3, as DNA: TGTGCCAGCAGTTGGGGGACTTCCTACAATGAGCAGTTCTTC. Its translation: CASSWGTSYNEQFF.

This clone was observed a single time. The V and J genes are TRBV7-9 and TRBJ1-5; TRBD1 matches 7 bases. Germline V CDR1 and CDR2: SEHNR, FQNEAQ (reference sequence). The J segment lost 3 bases and the V segment lost 0 bases, leaving 8 bases of the junction unmatched. The CDR3 runs 17 residues. The CDR3 here is CASSLAPWDRSNQPQHF. Written as DNA, the CDR3 is TGTGCCAGCAGCTTAGCGCCCTGGGACAGATCCAATCAGCCCCAGCATTTT.

The V call is TRBV4-2, the J call TRBJ2-2, with 7 positions matching TRBD2. The germline V gene has CDR1 LGHNA and CDR2 YNFKEQ. The CDR3 has 16 residues. The J segment lost 6 bases and the V segment lost 1 base, leaving 8 bases of the junction unmatched. The CDR3: CASSQGASGWAGELFF. CDR3 in DNA: TGTGCCAGCAGCCAAGGGGCTAGCGGCTGGGCCGGGGAGCTGTTTTTT.

The chain joins TRBV6-1 to TRBJ1-5, with D maybe TRBD1 (6 bases). Trimming pared 4 bases from V and 5 bases from J, leaving 12 bases between. Germline CDR1 and CDR2: MNHNS and SASEGT. The CDR3 totals 14 residues. CDR3 sequence (DNA): TGTGCCAGCAGTGTGATGGGGGCCGATCAGCCCCAGCATTTT. It translates to CASSVMGADQPQHF.

This chain links TRBV7-9 with TRBJ2-5; D not certain. CDR1 and CDR2 (germline): SEHNR, FQNEAQ (reference sequence). This CDR3 is 17 amino acids long. Trimming pared 6 bases from V and 5 bases from J, leaving 25 bases between. The DNA of the CDR3 is TGTGCCAGCAGACAAGACACCTTGACCAGACCGTCGGAGACCCAGTACTTC. This sequence encodes CASRQDTLTRPSETQYF.

This clone was observed a single time. V is TRBV19 and J is TRBJ2-2; a possible D gene is TRBD1 (6 bases). CDR1 is LNHDA, CDR2 SQIVND, per germline (reference sequence). This CDR3 has 16 amino acids. Trimming pared 7 bases from V and 2 bases from J, leaving 17 bases between. CDR3 residues: CASTQRGTRNTGELFF. The CDR3 DNA follows: TGTGCCAGTACTCAGAGGGGGACACGTAACACCGGGGAGCTGTTTTTT.

This rearrangement joins TRBV30 to TRBJ2-5; 14 nucleotides agree with TRBD2. CDR3 length: 15 amino acids. The V segment lost 1 base and the J segment 5 bases; nucleotides outside the gene matches: 3. CDR1 and CDR2 from the germline V gene are GTSNPN and SVGIG (reference sequence). The CDR3, as DNA: TGTGCCTGGAGTGCGGGACTAGCGGGGGCTGAGACCCAGTACTTC. This encodes CAWSAGLAGAETQYF.

V is TRBV29-1 and J is TRBJ2-1, with D hard to call. From germline, CDR1 is SQVTM and CDR2 ANQGSEA. This CDR3 comprises 13 residues. Trimming took 7 bases from V and 4 from J, leaving 14 bases between them. The CDR3 DNA reads as TGCAGCGCCTCTTGGGCAGTATACAATGAGCAGTTCTTC. Translated: CSASWAVYNEQFF.

The rearrangement joins TRBV15 to TRBJ2-7; a possible D gene is TRBD2 (6 bases). The CDR3 is made up of 16 amino acids. Trimming left V 5 bases short and J 6 bases short, with 23 bases between. CDR1 LNHNV and CDR2 YYDKDF come from the germline V gene (reference sequence). The CDR3 reads CATSDLWDSPTGEQYF. As DNA, the CDR3 is TGTGCCACCAGCGACCTCTGGGACTCACCTACTGGCGAGCAGTACTTC.

This clone was seen just once. J is TRBJ1-1 and V is TRBV7-9; no definite D call. In germline, CDR1 is SEHNR, CDR2 FQNEAQ (reference sequence). This CDR3 spans 11 amino acids. V was cut by 7 bases and J by 5 bases, with 8 bases left in between. CDR3: CASMVGTEAFF. The CDR3 DNA reads as TGTGCCAGCATGGTCGGGACTGAAGCTTTCTTT.

The chain has TRBV5-1 and TRBJ2-7, with D tentatively TRBD2 (6 bases). The V gene's germline CDR1 is SGHRS and CDR2 YFSETQ. V lost 7 bases, J lost 6 bases, and 14 bases lay in between. This CDR3 has 12 amino acids. This chain's CDR3 is CASSDTGVEQYF. As DNA, the CDR3 is TGCGCCAGCTCGGACACGGGGGTCGAGCAGTACTTC.

The chain joins TRBV21-1 to TRBJ2-4; TRBD2 reflects the table's D call only, with no check against the DNA. TRBV21-1 is a pseudogene segment. This CDR3 contains 16 residues. The CDR3 sequence: CAGRSGGQLAKNIQYF. The CDR3 DNA follows: TGTGCCGGCCGATCCGGGGGGCAGCTAGCCAAAAACATTCAGTACTTC.

This clone was picked up one time. The J gene is TRBJ1-5, the V gene TRBV10-3, with a weak D call TRBD1 (5 bases). CDR1 is ENHRY, CDR2 SYGVKD, per germline. Trimming took off 0 bases at V and 2 bases at J, with 14 bases between the two ends. The CDR3 consists of 17 residues. The CDR3 DNA follows: TGTGCCATCAGTGAGTCGTGGGGGGTGGAAGGCAATCAGCCCCAGCATTTT. This encodes CAISESWGVEGNQPQHF.

The V gene is TRBV19, the J gene TRBJ1-2, with a weak D call TRBD1 (5 bases). This CDR3 comprises 14 residues. Trimming removed 6 bases from V and 2 bases from J, with 13 bases in between. The V gene's germline CDR1 is LNHDA and CDR2 SQIVND (reference sequence). The CDR3 sequence is CASRRDHSNYGYTF. The CDR3 nucleotides read TGTGCCAGTAGGCGGGACCACTCGAACTATGGCTACACCTTC.

The chain joins TRBV2 to TRBJ2-1, with 7 bases identical to TRBD1. The V gene end was trimmed by 8 bases and the J gene end by 3 bases; junction bases not matched to a gene: 10. Germline V CDR1 and CDR2: SNHLY, FYNNEI. The CDR3 sequence is 15 residues long. This chain's CDR3 is CASCLTDRDYNEQFF. CDR3 DNA: TGTGCCAGCTGCTTAACCGACAGGGACTACAATGAGCAGTTCTTC.

The rearrangement joins TRBV6-1 to TRBJ2-1; the match to TRBD2 covers 11 bases. J gave up 5 bases and V 4 bases, and 7 bases lay outside the gene matches. This CDR3 has 16 residues. The germline V gene encodes CDR1 MNHNS and CDR2 SASEGT. Here the CDR3 reads CASSVDLAGGDNEQFF. Here the CDR3 DNA reads TGTGCCAGCAGTGTAGATTTAGCGGGGGGGGACAATGAGCAGTTCTTC.

This sequence joins TRBV15 and TRBJ1-2; 11 nucleotides agree with TRBD1. This CDR3 has 16 residues. V shed 1 base and J 7 bases; nucleotides not matched to a gene: 8. In germline, CDR1 is LNHNV, CDR2 YYDKDF (reference sequence). CDR3 region: CATSRVGDRGMGGYTF. In nucleotides, the CDR3 is TGTGCCACCAGCAGAGTTGGGGACAGGGGGATGGGTGGCTACACCTTC.

V is TRBV7-3 and J is TRBJ2-2, with 9 bases identical to TRBD2. Germline V gene data show CDR1 as SGHTA and CDR2 as FQGTGA. The CDR3 has 16 amino acids. V was clipped by 4 bases and J by 3 bases; unmatched bases: 6. CDR3 nucleotide sequence: TGTGCCAGCAGCTATCGCGGGGGGGCGGACACCGGGGAGCTGTTTTTT. Translation gives CASSYRGGADTGELFF. Full variable domain (remainder filled in from reference TRBV7-3 and TRBJ2-2): GAGVSQTPSNKVTEKGKYVELRCDPISGHTALYWYRQSLGQGPEFLIYFQGTGAADDSGLPNDRFFAVRPEGSVSTLKIQRTERGDSAVYLCASSYRGGADTGELFFGEGSRLTVL.

The J gene is TRBJ1-4, the V gene TRBV2; 8 nucleotides line up with TRBD1. This CDR3 comprises 14 residues. Germline CDR1 is SNHLY and CDR2 is FYNNEI. V was pared by 7 bases and J by 7 bases, with 8 bases of the junction left unmatched. The CDR3 DNA reads TGTGCCAGCACTGGACAGGGAGGGGGTGAAAAACTGTTTTTT. Its translation: CASTGQGGGEKLFF.

The gene calls are TRBV28 and TRBJ2-7; D might be TRBD1 (6 bases). The V end lost 5 bases, the J end lost 6 bases, and 20 bases lay between the germline ends. The CDR3 covers 15 residues. Germline CDR1 and CDR2: MDHEN and SYDVKM. CDR3 protein: CASSANRDTPFEQYF. CDR3 coding DNA: TGTGCCAGCAGTGCGAACCGGGACACTCCGTTCGAGCAGTACTTC.

The chain carries TRBV5-5 and TRBJ2-7, with D possibly TRBD1 on 5 matching bases. This CDR3 comprises 12 residues. V lost 6 bases, J lost 2 bases, and 9 bases lay in between. The V gene's germline CDR1 is SGHKS and CDR2 YYEKEE (reference sequence). The CDR3 loop is CASTQGTYEQYF. The CDR3 DNA reads as TGTGCCAGCACCCAGGGAACCTACGAGCAGTACTTC.

The chain combines TRBV18 with TRBJ1-1, with D uncertain. The CDR3 consists of 13 residues. Trimming removed 2 bases from V and 8 bases from J, with 12 bases in between. Looked up from germline, CDR1 is KGHSH and CDR2 is LQKENI. As DNA, the CDR3 is TGTGCCAGCTCACCAATACCCACAGCCGAAGCTTTCTTT. Protein: CASSPIPTAEAFF.

The rearrangement joins TRBV7-9 to TRBJ1-6, with TRBD1 matching 8 bases. CDR1 and CDR2 (germline): SEHNR, FQNEAQ (reference sequence). The CDR3 has 16 amino acids. Losses at the gene ends were 3 bases for V and 6 bases for J; bases not matched to a gene: 7. The DNA for the CDR3 is TGTGCCAGCAGCTTCGGGACAGGAGATTTTAATTCACCCCTCCACTTT. This codes for CASSFGTGDFNSPLHF.